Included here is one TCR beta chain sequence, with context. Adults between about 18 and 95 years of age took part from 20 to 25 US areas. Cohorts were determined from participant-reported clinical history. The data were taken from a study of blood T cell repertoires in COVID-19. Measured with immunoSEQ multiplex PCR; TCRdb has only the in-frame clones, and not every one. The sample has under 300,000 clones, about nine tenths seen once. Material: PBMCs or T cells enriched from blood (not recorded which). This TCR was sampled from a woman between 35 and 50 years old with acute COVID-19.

The CDR3 region is CASSQDTGAGGALEQYF. The CDR3 DNA is TGTGCCAGCAGCCAAGATACCGGGGCGGGAGGGGCCCTCGAGCAGTACTTC. The V call is TRBV4-2, the J call TRBJ2-7; 9 nucleotides line up with TRBD2. CDR1 is LGHNA, CDR2 YNFKEQ, per germline. The length of the CDR3 is 17 residues. The V and J ends lost 0 bases and 6 bases, in that order; junction bases with no gene match: 12.